This TCR beta chain was sequenced during a study of shared clonotypes between healthy human individuals. V gave up 7 bases and J gave up 2 bases, with 12 bases separating them. This CDR3 is built from 14 residues. CDR1 is SNHLY and CDR2 is FYNNEI in the germline V gene. This clone was seen a few times. Those who donated, Caucasian adults without exception, all lived in Nashville, Tennessee. DNA input for the unsorted PBMC replicate PCRs was around 0.3 ug, about 32,000 T cell genomes. The table came from immunoSEQ multiplex PCR; TCRdb's copy has only in-frame clones and leaves some out. The sample has approximately 510,000 clones, 79% seen once.

The sample taken for sequencing was PBMCs. This sequence was found in a woman between 40 and 55 years old in good health. Some clones in this sample may be carry-over from other donors' samples. This chain joins TRBV2 and TRBJ2-1; D ambiguous. The DNA of the CDR3 is TGTGCCAGCATTGTCGGCCTTGCCTACAATGAGCAGTTCTTC. Protein product: CASIVGLAYNEQFF.